This T cell receptor beta chain appears in the sequencing data of a study of response to subunit inactivated influenza vaccine. Study results and caveats: There was a suggestion from the authors that each seasonal influenza vaccination recruits few new T cells.

This clonotype has just a few counts. Its antigen is unidentified. Germline CDR1 reads LGHDT; CDR2 reads YNNKEL (reference sequence). The V gene lost 0 bases and the J gene lost 2 bases, with 11 bases spanning the gap. The CDR3 totals 16 residues. TCRdb reanalysed the RT-PCR reads using MiXCR and keeps one entry per CDR3 protein. Of about 530,000 distinct CDR3 sequences listed, over 10% are singletons. Sequenced material: PBMCs from blood, taken 40 to 50 days after vaccination. This TCR derives from a man over 45 who received an inactivated influenza vaccine. This sequence joins TRBV3-1 and TRBJ2-1; tentative D call: TRBD2 (6 bases). The CDR3: CASSQEWRTTYNEQFF. The CDR3, as DNA: TGTGCCAGCAGCCAAGAATGGCGGACTACCTACAATGAGCAGTTCTTC.